This paragraph covers one T cell receptor (beta chain) sequence. The source of the sample is a study of Ad26.COV2.S vaccination and SARS-CoV-2 variants. TCRdb's copy holds only in-frame clones and misses some; the assay was immunoSEQ multiplex PCR. The sample records more than 350,000 clones, 90% being singletons. The sample's treatment: 15 to 20 received Ad26.COV2.S at low or high dose, single or two shots; a few received placebo; per-sample allocation not given. At day 63 after the first vaccine or placebo injection, samples were drawn. Vaccine was an Ad26 vector expressing Wuhan-strain SARS-CoV-2 spike. Trimming took off 5 bases at V and 4 bases at J, with 18 bases between the two ends. The CDR3 has 16 amino acids. In germline, CDR1 is LNHDA, CDR2 SQIVND (reference sequence).

This material consisted of peripheral blood, taken in a trial of Ad26.COV2.S vaccine versus placebo. The chain is built from TRBV19 and TRBJ1-3; D is perhaps TRBD1 (6 bases). The TCR sequence derives from a person between 18 and 60 years old who received the Ad26.COV2.S COVID-19 vaccine or a placebo. The CDR3, as DNA: TGTGCCAGTAGTCCCCAACCAGGACAGATCGGAAACACCATATATTTT. This translates into CASSPQPGQIGNTIYF.